These T cell receptor beta chains were read from a single sample in a study of early T cells in non-severe SARS-CoV-2 infection. One entry per CDR3 protein results from TCRdb running MiXCR on the 5' RACE reads. In the table there are tens of thousands of distinct CDR3 sequences, roughly 6% of which are singletons. Sequenced material: whole blood. Source of these receptors: an adult who was a healthcare worker with PCR-confirmed SARS-CoV-2 infection or an uninfected control (not recorded which). Each CDR3 is given with its conserved first and last residue. Each record gives: clone size, V gene, J gene, D gene, CDR3 DNA, CDR3 protein. D genes are given only for firm matches. The size field is filled for only some rows; it gives once, few, many or a size class.

size: NA; V: TRBV19; J: TRBJ2-7; D: TRBD2; DNA: TGTGCCAGTAGTTTGGGACTAACCTACGAGCAGTACTTC; CDR3: CASSLGLTYEQYF
size: many; V: TRBV6-1; J: TRBJ1-4; D: TRBD1; DNA: TGTGCCAGCCAGCGCACAGGGGAGGCTAATGAAAAACTGTTTTTT; CDR3: CASQRTGEANEKLFF
size: many; V: TRBV11-2; J: TRBJ2-4; D: NA; DNA: TGTGCCAGCAGCCCTACGGTGGTAGCCAAAAACATTCAGTACTTC; CDR3: CASSPTVVAKNIQYF
size: NA; V: TRBV28; J: TRBJ2-7; D: NA; DNA: TGTGCCAGCAGCCCCGCAGGGTCTCGGGGCGAGCAGTACTTC; CDR3: CASSPAGSRGEQYF
size: many; V: TRBV6-1; J: TRBJ2-1; D: NA; DNA: TGTGCCAGCAGTGATGGTACCTCCTCTTACAATGAGCAGTTCTTC; CDR3: CASSDGTSSYNEQFF
size: many; V: TRBV19; J: TRBJ2-1; D: TRBD2; DNA: TGTGCCAGTAGTATAGGCCTAGCGGGTTACAATGAGCAGTTCTTC; CDR3: CASSIGLAGYNEQFF
size: many; V: TRBV20-1; J: TRBJ2-7; D: NA; DNA: TGCAGTGCCATCAGGGCTGGGCGGGACGAGCAGTACTTC; CDR3: CSAIRAGRDEQYF
size: many; V: TRBV29-1; J: TRBJ1-2; D: NA; DNA: TGCAGCGCCCTCCCCCTGACAGGCGCTAACTATGGCTACACCTTC; CDR3: CSALPLTGANYGYTF
size: many; V: TRBV6-5; J: TRBJ2-2; D: TRBD1; DNA: TGTGCCAGCAGTAGGACAGGGGCCTCGAACACCGGGGAGCTGTTTTTT; CDR3: CASSRTGASNTGELFF
size: NA; V: TRBV7-8; J: TRBJ2-3; D: NA; DNA: TGTGCCAGCAGCTTAGCGCGGCCGGGAGATACGCAGTATTTT; CDR3: CASSLARPGDTQYF
size: NA; V: TRBV6-2/TRBV6-3; J: TRBJ2-7; D: NA; DNA: TGTGCCAGCAGTTACTTCCTATACGAGCAGTACTTC; CDR3: CASSYFLYEQYF
size: many; V: TRBV5-4; J: TRBJ2-2; D: NA; DNA: TGTGCCAGCGCCGAACGAAACACCGGGGAGCTGTTTTTT; CDR3: CASAERNTGELFF
size: many; V: TRBV19; J: TRBJ2-7; D: TRBD2; DNA: TGTGCCTCGACTAGCGGGATTGAGAAGCAGTACTTC; CDR3: CASTSGIEKQYF
size: many; V: TRBV11-1; J: TRBJ2-5; D: NA; DNA: TGTGCCAGCAGCTTAGGTATGGGAGAGACCCAGTACTTC; CDR3: CASSLGMGETQYF
size: many; V: TRBV20-1; J: TRBJ2-3; D: NA; DNA: TGCAGTGCTAGAAACAGCGGTGGGAGCACAGATACGCAGTATTTT; CDR3: CSARNSGGSTDTQYF
size: many; V: TRBV5-4; J: TRBJ1-6; D: NA; DNA: TGTGCCAGCAGCTTGGAAGGCGGGAATTCACCCCTCCACTTT; CDR3: CASSLEGGNSPLHF
size: many; V: TRBV20-1; J: TRBJ2-7; D: NA; DNA: TGCAGTGCTATAGGGGCAGCCAGCTCCTACGAGCAGTACTTC; CDR3: CSAIGAASSYEQYF
size: NA; V: TRBV5-1; J: TRBJ2-3; D: NA; DNA: TGCGCTAGCCGAGGGGCACCGAGCACAGATACGCAGTATTTT; CDR3: CASRGAPSTDTQYF
size: medium-sized; V: TRBV7-2; J: TRBJ1-2; D: NA; DNA: TGTGCCAGCAGCCCTACAACCAACTATGGCTACACCTTC; CDR3: CASSPTTNYGYTF
size: few; V: TRBV29-1; J: TRBJ2-5; D: TRBD1; DNA: TGCAGCGTTGTAGGGGGCGGGGAGACCCAGTACTTC; CDR3: CSVVGGGETQYF
size: many; V: TRBV5-6; J: TRBJ2-2; D: NA; DNA: TGTGCCAGCAGCTTTGACGCCGGGGAGCTGTTTTTT; CDR3: CASSFDAGELFF
size: many; V: TRBV6-1; J: TRBJ2-3; D: TRBD2; DNA: TGTGCTACCCCGGCCACTACCGGGACTAGCGGGAGAAGGAGCACAGATACGCAGTATTTT; CDR3: CATPATTGTSGRRSTDTQYF
size: many; V: TRBV6-2/TRBV6-3; J: TRBJ2-7; D: TRBD1; DNA: TGTGCCAGCAGAATTGGTGGGACAGTCTACGAGCAGTACTTC; CDR3: CASRIGGTVYEQYF
size: NA; V: TRBV2; J: TRBJ2-1; D: TRBD2; DNA: TGTGCCAGCAGTGGAGGGAGACTAGCGGGACCTAGCTCCTACAATGAGCAGTTCTTC; CDR3: CASSGGRLAGPSSYNEQFF
size: few; V: TRBV5-6; J: TRBJ1-3; D: TRBD1; DNA: TGTGCCAGCAGCTTCGGACAGGGGACAGCTGGAAACACCATATATTTT; CDR3: CASSFGQGTAGNTIYF
size: many; V: TRBV19; J: TRBJ1-5; D: NA; DNA: TGTGCCAGTAGTAGGCAATTTGGGGACACTATTCAGCCCCAGCATTTT; CDR3: CASSRQFGDTIQPQHF
size: few; V: TRBV7-9; J: TRBJ2-7; D: TRBD1; DNA: TGTGCCAGCAGCCACCGGGACAGACGTTACGAGCAGTACTTC; CDR3: CASSHRDRRYEQYF
size: many; V: TRBV18; J: TRBJ2-5; D: NA; DNA: TGTGCCAGCTCACCTGAAGAGACCCAGTACTTC; CDR3: CASSPEETQYF
size: many; V: TRBV20-1; J: TRBJ2-1; D: NA; DNA: TGCAGTGCTCCCCCTTTGAACGCCTACAATGAGCAGTTCTTC; CDR3: CSAPPLNAYNEQFF
size: many; V: TRBV20-1; J: TRBJ1-1; D: NA; DNA: TGCAGTGCTAGATGGGACCGTGTGAACACTGAAGCTTTCTTT; CDR3: CSARWDRVNTEAFF
size: many; V: TRBV7-2; J: TRBJ1-6; D: TRBD1; DNA: TGTGCCAGCAGCTTCGGGACAGGGCTATTTAATTCACCCCTCCACTTT; CDR3: CASSFGTGLFNSPLHF
size: NA; V: TRBV7-9; J: TRBJ1-4; D: NA; DNA: TGTGCCAGCAGCCACCGGGGAGCCGAGGAAAAACTGTTTTTT; CDR3: CASSHRGAEEKLFF
size: many; V: TRBV3-1; J: TRBJ1-1; D: NA; DNA: TGTGCCAGCAGCCAAGGTCCGGGGGCCCACACTGAAGCTTTCTTT; CDR3: CASSQGPGAHTEAFF
size: few; V: TRBV6-2/TRBV6-3; J: TRBJ2-1; D: NA; DNA: TGTGCCAGCACCGACTCCGGGTTGACTCACTCTTACAATGAGCAGTTCTTC; CDR3: CASTDSGLTHSYNEQFF
size: once; V: TRBV5-1; J: TRBJ2-1; D: NA; DNA: TGCGCCAGCAGCTTGGCTGATAGCGAACAACCCCAGTTCTTC; CDR3: CASSLADSEQPQFF
size: many; V: TRBV19; J: TRBJ1-1; D: NA; DNA: TGTGCCAGTACCGGAGGAACAACTGAAGCTTTCTTT; CDR3: CASTGGTTEAFF
size: few; V: TRBV5-4; J: TRBJ2-2; D: TRBD1; DNA: TGTGCCAGCAGCCTTTCAAATCCGGGACAGGTGCCCGGGGAGCTGTTTTTT; CDR3: CASSLSNPGQVPGELFF
size: many; V: TRBV29-1; J: TRBJ2-7; D: NA; DNA: TGCAGCGTTGTGTTAGGGATGATGGCCTACGAGCAGTACTTC; CDR3: CSVVLGMMAYEQYF
size: NA; V: TRBV7-6; J: TRBJ2-3; D: TRBD2; DNA: TGTGCCAGCACCCCCCGGGGGGAGCGGCGCACAGATACGCAGTATTTT; CDR3: CASTPRGERRTDTQYF
size: NA; V: TRBV7-3; J: TRBJ2-3; D: NA; DNA: TGTGCCAGCAGCCCATACCCGGGGATGGGAGATACGCAGTATTTT; CDR3: CASSPYPGMGDTQYF
size: many; V: TRBV3-1; J: TRBJ2-7; D: NA; DNA: TGTGCCAGCAGCCAAGATGGGGGAAGGGATGCCTACGAGCAGTACTTC; CDR3: CASSQDGGRDAYEQYF
size: NA; V: TRBV10-3; J: TRBJ2-1; D: NA; DNA: TGTGCCATCAGTGAAACAGGGGGGAGGGTCGAGGTCAATGAGCAGTTCTTC; CDR3: CAISETGGRVEVNEQFF
size: NA; V: TRBV6-5; J: TRBJ2-7; D: NA; DNA: TGTGCCAGCAGTTACTCAGGCGAGCAGTACTTC; CDR3: CASSYSGEQYF
size: many; V: TRBV10-3; J: TRBJ2-3; D: TRBD2; DNA: TGTGCCATCAGTGACGCGGTAGCGGGAACAGATACGCAGTATTTT; CDR3: CAISDAVAGTDTQYF
size: many; V: TRBV7-2; J: TRBJ2-2; D: NA; DNA: TGTGCCAGCAGCTTAGTCGGAACCACCGGGGAGCTGTTTTTT; CDR3: CASSLVGTTGELFF
size: many; V: TRBV11-2; J: TRBJ2-5; D: NA; DNA: TGTGCCAGCAGCCCTCAAGAGACCCAGTACTTC; CDR3: CASSPQETQYF
size: many; V: TRBV7-2; J: TRBJ2-7; D: NA; DNA: TGTGCCAGCAGCATGGGACTGCCTGGGGGTGAGCAGTACTTC; CDR3: CASSMGLPGGEQYF
size: few; V: TRBV5-1; J: TRBJ2-1; D: NA; DNA: TGCGCCAGCAGCTTACAGGGACGGGATGAGCAGTTCTTC; CDR3: CASSLQGRDEQFF
size: many; V: TRBV5-1; J: TRBJ2-1; D: NA; DNA: TGCGCCAGCAGCTTGGCCGTTCTCAACTACAATGAGCAGTTCTTC; CDR3: CASSLAVLNYNEQFF
size: few; V: TRBV27; J: TRBJ2-2; D: NA; DNA: TGTGCCAGCAGTTTGTTGGGCGCCGGGGAGCTGTTTTTT; CDR3: CASSLLGAGELFF
size: many; V: TRBV10-3; J: TRBJ2-5; D: NA; DNA: TGTGCCATCAGCGCCGGGATCCAAGAGACCCAGTACTTC; CDR3: CAISAGIQETQYF
size: many; V: TRBV24-1; J: TRBJ2-2; D: NA; DNA: TGTGCCACCAGTACATTCGGTGGGCTTAACACCGGGGAGCTGTTTTTT; CDR3: CATSTFGGLNTGELFF
size: many; V: TRBV5-1; J: TRBJ1-2; D: NA; DNA: TGCGCCAGCAGCCCTAGCCCAGACAGCAACTATGGCTACACCTTC; CDR3: CASSPSPDSNYGYTF
size: few; V: TRBV7-2; J: TRBJ2-1; D: NA; DNA: TGTGCCAGCAGCTCCCTAAATGAGCAGTTCTTC; CDR3: CASSSLNEQFF
size: many; V: TRBV30; J: TRBJ2-5; D: NA; DNA: TGTGCCTGGAGTGACAGGGAAGAGACCCAGTACTTC; CDR3: CAWSDREETQYF
size: NA; V: TRBV12-3/TRBV12-4; J: TRBJ2-1; D: NA; DNA: TGTGCCACCGGGGGTGAAACCAATGAGCAGTTCTTC; CDR3: CATGGETNEQFF
size: many; V: TRBV20-1; J: TRBJ2-4; D: NA; DNA: TGCAGTGCTAGCGGGGTTACTAGCAGAGCCAAAAACATTCAGTACTTC; CDR3: CSASGVTSRAKNIQYF